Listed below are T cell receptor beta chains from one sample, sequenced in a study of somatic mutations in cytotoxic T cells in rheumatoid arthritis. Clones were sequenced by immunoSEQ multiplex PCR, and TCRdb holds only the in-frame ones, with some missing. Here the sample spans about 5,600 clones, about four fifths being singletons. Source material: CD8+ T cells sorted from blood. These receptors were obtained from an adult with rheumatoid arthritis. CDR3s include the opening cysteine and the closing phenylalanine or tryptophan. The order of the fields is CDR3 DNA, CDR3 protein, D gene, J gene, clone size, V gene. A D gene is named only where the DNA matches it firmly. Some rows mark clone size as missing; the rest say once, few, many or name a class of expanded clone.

TGCGCCAGCAGTCCGGAGTGGGAGAGGGGCAAAAACATTCAGTACTTC CASSPEWERGKNIQYF . TRBJ2-4 once TRBV5-1
TGTGCCAGCAGCGTATCTAACACTGAAGCTTTCTTT CASSVSNTEAFF . TRBJ1-1 . TRBV5-4
TGTGCCACCAGCAGAGATAACGAGGGCGGGAGAGATGAGCAGTTCTTC CATSRDNEGGRDEQFF TRBD2 TRBJ2-1 . TRBV15
TGTGCCAGCACCCTTGTGATAGCGGGAGCCGGGGAGCTGTTTTTT CASTLVIAGAGELFF TRBD2 TRBJ2-2 . TRBV28
TGTGCCAGCAGCACCTACGGACGTAGCACAGATACGCAGTATTTT CASSTYGRSTDTQYF . TRBJ2-3 . TRBV6-5
TGTGCCAGCAGTTACTCTATAAGGGACACCTCCTACGAGCAGTACTTC CASSYSIRDTSYEQYF . TRBJ2-7 . TRBV6-6
TGCGCCAGCAGCCAAGATTCAGGCAGCTCCTACGAGCAGTACTTC CASSQDSGSSYEQYF . TRBJ2-7 . TRBV4-3
TGCGCCAGCAGCCAAGATCTGTCCATTCTCTACGAGCAGTACTTC CASSQDLSILYEQYF . TRBJ2-7 few TRBV4-1
TGTGCCAGCAGCCAGGGACTAGCGGGAAGGTTATACGAGCAGTACTTC CASSQGLAGRLYEQYF TRBD2 TRBJ2-7 . TRBV4-2
TGTGCCAGCAGCGCCCTGAGGGGTGACGGGCCCCAGCATTTT CASSALRGDGPQHF . TRBJ1-5 . TRBV2
TGTGCCAGCAGCCTAACAGACGCTGACAATGAGCAGTTCTTC CASSLTDADNEQFF . TRBJ2-1 . TRBV7-8
TGTGCCAGCAGTGGACTAGCGGGATTGGGTACCGGGGAGCTGTTTTTT CASSGLAGLGTGELFF TRBD2 TRBJ2-2 few TRBV6-1
TGTGCCAGCAGTAAGGACAGGGGATGGGGAAACACCATATATTTT CASSKDRGWGNTIYF TRBD1 TRBJ1-3 . TRBV2
TGTGCCAGCAGTTACTCAGGGGACAGAAACAATGAGCAGTTCTTC CASSYSGDRNNEQFF TRBD1 TRBJ2-1 . TRBV6-5
TGTGCCAGCAGCCCAGTTGGAGACAGTTACGAGCAGTACTTC CASSPVGDSYEQYF . TRBJ2-7 . TRBV7-9
TGTGCCAGCAGCTCACAGAGTAACTATGGCTACACCTTC CASSSQSNYGYTF . TRBJ1-2 once TRBV7-5
TGTGCCAGCAGCTTAGTTGGAGCGGGATCCTTCTACGAGCAGTACTTC CASSLVGAGSFYEQYF TRBD2 TRBJ2-7 . TRBV11-2
TGTGCCAGCAGTGACCGGGACTCGCCCGGGGAGCTGTTTTTT CASSDRDSPGELFF . TRBJ2-2 . TRBV6-4
TGTGCCAGCAGTTTATTTTGGCGTCAGCCCCAGCATTTT CASSLFWRQPQHF . TRBJ1-5 . TRBV27
TGTGCCAGCAGCGGGGACAGGGAAAAACTGTTTTTT CASSGDREKLFF TRBD1 TRBJ1-4 once TRBV5-5
TGTGCCAGCAGCCAAGATCAACTAGCGGGAGGAAGGGAGCAGTTCTTC CASSQDQLAGGREQFF TRBD2 TRBJ2-1 . TRBV4-2
TGTGCCAGTAGTATATGGGGGAGTGAAGATACGCAGTATTTT CASSIWGSEDTQYF . TRBJ2-3 once TRBV19
TGCACCAGCAGCCAAGATCCCGGGGACAGGGGGTATTTTGACACTGAAGCTTTCTTT CTSSQDPGDRGYFDTEAFF . TRBJ1-1 . TRBV1
TGTGCCAGCAGCCAAGAAGGACAGGTGGGGACTGAAGCTTTCTTT CASSQEGQVGTEAFF TRBD1 TRBJ1-1 once TRBV4-2